This TCR beta chain is from a study of cytomegalovirus exposure and HLA in healthy donors. Findings and limits, study-wide: Within an earlier analysis, most TCR beta V segments proved productive either about 90% or about 30% of the time.

CDR3 length: 15 residues. Germline lookup yields CDR1 SQVTM and CDR2 ANQGSEA. Trimming shortened V by 3 bases and J by 8 bases, and 21 bases separated the two germline ends. A word on this clone: What it binds is unknown.

PCR amplification relied on 60 Vbeta primers (plus 13 Jbeta primers). Some clones are missing from TCRdb's copy, which holds only in-frame ones; the method was immunoSEQ multiplex PCR. The sample comprises under 65,000 clones, 82% of which are singletons, and approximately 2.8% rests with the top ten. The sequencing sample was made of PBMCs. V is TRBV29-1 and J is TRBJ2-3; weak D call: TRBD1 (6 bases). The TCR was taken from a woman under 30 in good health and CMV-seronegative. CDR3 region: CSVDATSEQGFTQYF. For the CDR3, the DNA is TGCAGCGTTGACGCCACTTCCGAACAGGGTTTTACGCAGTATTTT.